The 30 T cell receptor beta chains presented below share a single source sample, sequenced in a study of cytomegalovirus exposure and HLA in healthy donors. The protocol was immunoSEQ multiplex PCR, while the TCRdb copy is restricted to in-frame clones and leaves out a portion. The sample shows approximately 280,000 clones, 80% to 90% of them seen only once. Sequencing was performed on PBMCs. The receptors come from a woman in her late teens or twenties in good health and CMV-seronegative.

The chain combines TRBV5-1 with TRBJ2-5; D perhaps matches TRBD2 (7 bases). CDR1 SGHRS and CDR2 YFSETQ come from the germline V gene. Deletions cut 0 bases from V and 2 bases from J, with 14 bases between. There are 16 residues in the CDR3. The CDR3 region has the DNA TGCGCCAGCAGCTTGGGCGGGGGCAGGGGACAAGAGACCCAGTACTTC. It translates to CASSLGGGRGQETQYF.

The CDR3 protein is CASSEGVGGRGGAFF. The CDR3 region has the DNA TGTGCCAGCAGTGAAGGAGTGGGGGGTAGAGGTGGAGCTTTCTTT. J is TRBJ1-1 and V is TRBV6-1, with a possible D match to TRBD1 (5 bases). CDR1 and CDR2 (germline): MNHNS, SASEGT. This CDR3 is 15 amino acids long. V was cut by 1 base and J by 10 bases, with 19 bases left in between.

This chain connects TRBV2 to TRBJ1-2; 9 bases agree with TRBD1. V trimming: 4 bases; J trimming: 8 bases; junction bases outside the gene matches: 14. CDR1 SNHLY and CDR2 FYNNEI come from the germline V gene. CDR3 length equals 16 residues. Here the CDR3 DNA reads TGTGCCAGCAGTGTAGTCGGGACAGGGATGAGCTCCGGCTACACCTTC. It encodes CASSVVGTGMSSGYTF.

The chain joins TRBV2 to TRBJ1-1, with unresolved D. CDR1 is SNHLY and CDR2 is FYNNEI in the germline V gene. CDR3 length equals 12 residues. The V end was cut by 5 bases, the J end by 8 bases, with 12 bases between. CDR3 nucleotides: TGTGCCAGCAGTCCCGGAGCTTGGGAAGCTTTCTTT. This sequence encodes CASSPGAWEAFF.

This clone counts as medium-sized. The gene calls are TRBV6-4 and TRBJ2-1; TRBD2 aligns across 7 bases. J was trimmed by 4 bases and V by 6 bases; bases with no gene match: 0. Germline loops: CDR1 MRHNA, CDR2 SNTAGT. The CDR3 has 12 amino acids. The CDR3 reads CASRLAYNEQFF. CDR3 nucleotides: TGTGCCAGCAGACTAGCGTACAATGAGCAGTTCTTC.

This chain uses TRBV10-3 with TRBJ1-3; unclear D gene. The CDR3 contains 12 residues. Germline V gene sequence: CDR1 ENHRY, CDR2 SYGVKD. Trimming took 1 base from V and 4 from J, leaving 2 bases between them. In nucleotides, the CDR3 is TGTGCCATCAGTGAGTTAGGAAACACCATATATTTT. Protein product: CAISELGNTIYF.

This chain links TRBV19 with TRBJ2-7, with D perhaps matching TRBD1 (5 bases). V was pared by 4 bases and J by 3 bases, with 13 bases between. The CDR3 spans 14 residues. The germline V gene encodes CDR1 LNHDA and CDR2 SQIVND (reference sequence). CDR3 coding DNA: TGTGCCAGTAGTACCCCAGGGTTGAGCTACGAGCAGTACTTC. Translation: CASSTPGLSYEQYF.

The chain has TRBV5-6 and TRBJ2-3; 11 positions match TRBD2. The CDR3 loop spans 17 amino acids. V lost 4 bases to trimming and J lost 4 bases; unmatched junction nucleotides: 11. Germline-derived CDR1 and CDR2 are SGHDT and YYEEEE. The CDR3 is CASSLPTSGKTADTQYF. The CDR3 bases are TGTGCCAGCAGCCTCCCGACTAGCGGGAAAACAGCAGATACGCAGTATTTT.

This clone was seen just once. The rearrangement uses TRBV2 and TRBJ2-2; TRBD2 matches at 7 bases. Germline V gives CDR1 SNHLY, CDR2 FYNNEI. This CDR3 comprises 16 residues. Unmatched junction bases numbered 9, after V lost 2 bases and J lost 6 bases. The CDR3 DNA follows: TGTGCCAGCAGTGAAATGTGGACTAGTAGTTCCGGGGAGCTGTTTTTT. Its translation: CASSEMWTSSSGELFF. The full variable domain, its missing parts supplied by reference TRBV2 and TRBJ2-2, is EPEVTQTPSHQVTQMGQEVILRCVPISNHLYFYWYRQILGQKVEFLVSFYNNEISEKSEIFDDQFSVERPDGSNFTLKIRSTKLEDSAMYFCASSEMWTSSSGELFFGEGSRLTVL.

The rearrangement links TRBV7-2 to TRBJ2-7; the match to TRBD1 covers 8 bases. The CDR3 contains 16 residues. Unmatched junction bases numbered 8, after V lost 4 bases and J lost 0 bases. The germline V gene has CDR1 SGHTA and CDR2 FQGNSA. The CDR3 DNA sequence: TGTGCCAGCAGCTACCGGACAGGGACGAGCTCCTACGAGCAGTACTTC. This gives the protein CASSYRTGTSSYEQYF. The full variable domain, its missing parts supplied by reference TRBV7-2 and TRBJ2-7, is GAGVSQSPSNKVTEKGKDVELRCDPISGHTALYWYRQSLGQGLEFLIYFQGNSAPDKSGLPSDRFSAERTGGSVSTLTIQRTQQEDSAVYLCASSYRTGTSSYEQYFGPGTRLTVT.

This clone has just one count. The chain recombines TRBV4-1 with TRBJ1-5; 10 bases align to TRBD1. Germline lookup yields CDR1 MGHRA and CDR2 YSYEKL. J was trimmed by 4 bases and V by 4 bases; bases with no gene match: 10. This CDR3 has 17 residues. In DNA, the CDR3 is TGCGCCAGCAGCCCGGGGACAGGGGCCATAAGTAATCAGCCCCAGCATTTT. Residues: CASSPGTGAISNQPQHF.

The chain is built from TRBV28 and TRBJ2-7, with 8 positions matching TRBD1. CDR1 is MDHEN and CDR2 is SYDVKM in the germline V gene. The junction had 13 bases not matched to a gene; V was cut back by 5 bases and J by 7 bases. The CDR3 sequence is 15 residues long. The CDR3 loop reads CASSLTGTGRWEQYF. CDR3 DNA sequence: TGTGCCAGCAGTCTAACCGGGACAGGTAGATGGGAGCAGTACTTC.

The V gene is TRBV6-1, the J gene TRBJ1-5; TRBD1 might be the D (5 bases). This CDR3 has 14 amino acids. The V and J ends lost 3 bases and 2 bases respectively, with 8 bases between them. Per germline, CDR1 MNHNS and CDR2 SASEGT. The CDR3 here is CASSDRVGNQPQHF. The CDR3 DNA is TGTGCCAGCAGTGACAGGGTGGGCAATCAGCCCCAGCATTTT.

This clone was counted only a few times. V usage is TRBV7-2 and J usage is TRBJ1-1; 9 bases match TRBD1. Germline CDR1 reads SGHTA; CDR2 reads FQGNSA. This CDR3 is built from 14 residues. V was pared by 5 bases and J by 11 bases, with 12 bases of the junction left unmatched. The CDR3 coding sequence is TGTGCCAGCAGCCCTAGGACAGGGGCCTCGGGGGCTTTCTTT. Translating gives CASSPRTGASGAFF.

The V call is TRBV6-5, the J call TRBJ2-7; 7 nucleotides align to TRBD2. This CDR3 is built from 16 residues. The V and J ends lost 0 bases and 0 bases, in that order; junction bases with no gene match: 5. Germline values: CDR1 MNHEY, CDR2 SVGAGI. CDR3 DNA: TGTGCCAGCAGTTACTCCGGCAGGGAGGGCTCCTACGAGCAGTACTTC. Encoded protein: CASSYSGREGSYEQYF.

This chain joins TRBV28 and TRBJ1-2; 10 nucleotides match TRBD1. Germline V gives CDR1 MDHEN, CDR2 SYDVKM. This CDR3 has 15 amino acids. V lost 6 bases, J lost 0 bases, and 4 bases stayed unmatched. In DNA, the CDR3 is TGTGCCAGCAGGACGGACAGGGGGACTAACTATGGCTACACCTTC. Its protein product is CASRTDRGTNYGYTF.

The chain recombines TRBV5-6 with TRBJ2-7, with D tentatively TRBD2 (6 bases). V shed 1 base and J shed 0 bases, with 11 bases lying between them. The length of the CDR3 is 15 residues. Germline V lookup: CDR1 SGHDT, CDR2 YYEEEE. CDR3 in DNA: TGTGCCAGCAGCTTGTGGAGGGCACTCTCCTACGAGCAGTACTTC. Residues: CASSLWRALSYEQYF.

CDR3 coding DNA: TGTGCCAGCAGTGAAAGGGGCCCCAATGAGCAGTTCTTC. This translates into CASSERGPNEQFF. This chain links TRBV7-2 with TRBJ2-1, with D maybe TRBD1 (5 bases). There are 13 residues in the CDR3. V was trimmed by 6 bases and J by 6 bases, leaving 12 bases between them. CDR1 is SGHTA, CDR2 FQGNSA, per germline.

The chain uses TRBV30 and TRBJ1-3, with a weak D call TRBD1 (5 bases). Trimming took 4 bases from V and 4 from J, leaving 14 bases between them. The CDR3 is 14 residues long. CDR1 and CDR2 (germline): GTSNPN, SVGIG (reference sequence). CDR3 in amino acids: CAWKFRVRGNTIYF. The CDR3 DNA is TGTGCCTGGAAGTTCAGGGTACGAGGAAACACCATATATTTT.

The J gene is TRBJ2-7, the V gene TRBV27; TRBD2 matches 9 bases. The germline gives CDR1 MNHEY, CDR2 SMNVEV (reference sequence). V dropped 3 bases and J dropped 4; count of bases not matched to a gene: 4. The CDR3 is made up of 14 amino acids. The CDR3 DNA sequence: TGTGCCAGCAGTTTGACTAGCGGAAGTTACGAGCAGTACTTC. Residues: CASSLTSGSYEQYF.

The rearrangement joins TRBV5-1 to TRBJ1-1; 11 bases are a match to TRBD1. Germline trimming cut 5 bases from V and 5 bases from J; bases unmatched to any gene: 11. From germline, CDR1 is SGHRS and CDR2 YFSETQ. The CDR3 loop spans 16 amino acids. The CDR3 bases are TGCGCCAGCAGGGGAGCCGGGACAGGGGGTGAGACTGAAGCTTTCTTT. Translation: CASRGAGTGGETEAFF.

The chain has TRBV4-1 and TRBJ2-3; 8 bases are a match to TRBD2. Per germline, CDR1 MGHRA and CDR2 YSYEKL. V shed 0 bases, J shed 3 bases, and the junction held 5 bases outside the gene matches. The CDR3 extends over 16 amino acids. CDR3 sequence reads: CASSQDPGGPTDTQYF. In DNA form, the CDR3 reads TGCGCCAGCAGCCAAGATCCGGGAGGGCCGACAGATACGCAGTATTTT.

This clone was counted only a few times. This chain links TRBV18 with TRBJ2-5; D call uncertain. This CDR3 spans 13 amino acids. The V gene lost 4 bases and the J gene lost 0 bases, with 6 bases spanning the gap. Germline assignment: CDR1 KGHSH and CDR2 LQKENI. The CDR3 spells CASSRAHQETQYF. The CDR3 DNA follows: TGTGCCAGCTCACGAGCACACCAAGAGACCCAGTACTTC.

The chain is built from TRBV29-1 and TRBJ1-2, with D tentatively TRBD1 (6 bases). This CDR3 comprises 14 residues. Trimming removed 0 bases at V and 5 bases at J, with 13 bases between. From germline, CDR1 is SQVTM and CDR2 ANQGSEA. The CDR3 sequence is CSVEDQGQTYGYTF. The CDR3 region has the DNA TGCAGCGTTGAAGATCAGGGGCAGACTTATGGCTACACCTTC.

The chain recombines TRBV10-3 with TRBJ2-1, with TRBD1 identical over 9 bases. Per the germline V gene, CDR1 is ENHRY and CDR2 is SYGVKD. CDR3 length equals 15 residues. The ends lost 4 bases at V and 6 bases at J; junction bases unmatched: 7. CDR3 protein: CAISAGQGVTNEQFF. DNA for the CDR3: TGTGCCATCAGTGCGGGACAGGGAGTAACCAATGAGCAGTTCTTC.

The chain uses TRBV7-6 and TRBJ1-5; D remains unclear. From germline, CDR1 is SGHVS and CDR2 FNYEAQ. The length of the CDR3 is 14 residues. V was pared by 4 bases and J by 0 bases, with 7 bases between. CDR3 in DNA: TGTGCCAGCAGCTCGTCTATTAGCAATCAGCCCCAGCATTTT. This codes for CASSSSISNQPQHF.

The rearrangement joins TRBV10-3 to TRBJ2-7, with 9 positions matching TRBD1. CDR3 length equals 16 residues. Unmatched junction bases numbered 9, after V lost 3 bases and J lost 3 bases. Germline V CDR1 and CDR2: ENHRY, SYGVKD. CDR3 protein: CAISEPSRDRDYEQYF. The CDR3 DNA sequence: TGTGCCATCAGTGAACCATCCCGGGACAGGGACTACGAGCAGTACTTC.

Details on this clone: Other DNA sequences of this sample code for an identical CDR3. This sequence joins TRBV30 and TRBJ2-7; TRBD1 matches 8 bases. V lost 3 bases to trimming and J lost 6 bases; unmatched junction nucleotides: 4. This CDR3 has 12 amino acids. Germline-derived CDR1 and CDR2 are GTSNPN and SVGIG (reference sequence). CDR3 sequence: CAWSPTGGEQYF. The DNA of the CDR3 is TGTGCCTGGAGCCCAACAGGGGGCGAGCAGTACTTC.

This clone was seen a few times. V is TRBV12-5 and J is TRBJ2-2, with D unclear. The V and J ends lost 0 bases and 2 bases respectively, with 4 bases between them. This CDR3 region has 14 residues. Germline V gene lookup returns CDR1 LGHNT and CDR2 FRNRAP. CDR3 sequence: CASGLVPNTGELFF. The CDR3 DNA follows: TGTGCTAGTGGTTTGGTTCCTAACACCGGGGAGCTGTTTTTT.

The chain employs TRBV18 and TRBJ1-1; no firm D call. Germline V gene data show CDR1 as KGHSH and CDR2 as LQKENI. This CDR3 comprises 13 residues. Trimming took 3 bases from V and 1 from J, leaving 6 bases between them. Here the CDR3 DNA reads TGTGCCAGCTCACCTCGGGAGAACACTGAAGCTTTCTTT. Translation gives CASSPRENTEAFF.